Listed below are T cell receptor beta chains from one sample, sequenced in a study of cytotoxic CD8 clonotypes in ibrutinib-treated CLL. Assay: immunoSEQ multiplex PCR; the TCRdb copy retains only in-frame clones and omits some. The sample lists 150,000 to 200,000 clones, approximately 72% occurring once. Specimen: PBMCs, collected after 24 months of ibrutinib treatment. These receptors came from a human donor with chronic lymphocytic leukemia. Each CDR3 is given with its conserved first and last residue. Fields, in order: clone size, J gene, D gene, V gene, CDR3 DNA, CDR3 protein. A D gene is named only where the DNA matches it firmly. The size entry is marked missing in some rows and otherwise reads once, few, many or a size class.

abundance: -; j_gene: TRBJ2-1; d_gene: -; v_gene: TRBV4-3; CDR3nt: TGCGCCAGCAGCCAAGAATGGTATGGTGGTGATGAGCAGTTCTTC; CDR3aa: CASSQEWYGGDEQFF
abundance: -; j_gene: TRBJ2-7; d_gene: TRBD2; v_gene: TRBV13; CDR3nt: TGTGCCAGCAGCTCAAAGGGACTATCCTACGAGCAGTACTTC; CDR3aa: CASSSKGLSYEQYF
abundance: -; j_gene: TRBJ1-2; d_gene: TRBD1; v_gene: TRBV28; CDR3nt: TGTGCCAGCAGCGGACAGGAAGGTCTTGGCTACACCTTC; CDR3aa: CASSGQEGLGYTF
abundance: few; j_gene: TRBJ2-3; d_gene: TRBD2; v_gene: TRBV5-1; CDR3nt: TGCGCCAGCAGCTTGATCCTAGCGGGAGAGAGGTATTTT; CDR3aa: CASSLILAGERYF
abundance: -; j_gene: TRBJ2-5; d_gene: TRBD2; v_gene: TRBV2; CDR3nt: TGTGCCAGCGAAGGGACTAGCGGTGAAGAGACCCAGTACTTC; CDR3aa: CASEGTSGEETQYF
abundance: -; j_gene: TRBJ2-7; d_gene: -; v_gene: TRBV7-2; CDR3nt: TGTGCCAGCAGGGGGCTAGCAGGCGAGCAGTACTTC; CDR3aa: CASRGLAGEQYF
abundance: -; j_gene: TRBJ2-2; d_gene: TRBD2; v_gene: TRBV19; CDR3nt: TGTGCCAGTAGTATTGTTGGCGGGAGTCACACCGGGGAGCTGTTTTTT; CDR3aa: CASSIVGGSHTGELFF
abundance: -; j_gene: TRBJ2-3; d_gene: -; v_gene: TRBV7-9; CDR3nt: TGTGCCAGCAGCCCACCCCAGGGTCGGACAGATACGCAGTATTTT; CDR3aa: CASSPPQGRTDTQYF
abundance: -; j_gene: TRBJ1-5; d_gene: -; v_gene: TRBV27; CDR3nt: TGTGCCAGCAGTTTTTTTGGGTATAGCAATCAGCCCCAGCATTTT; CDR3aa: CASSFFGYSNQPQHF
abundance: few; j_gene: TRBJ2-7; d_gene: -; v_gene: TRBV7-9; CDR3nt: TGTGCCAGCAGCGTCGTGGGCGGGATGTTTGGTGAGCAGTACTTC; CDR3aa: CASSVVGGMFGEQYF
abundance: -; j_gene: TRBJ2-1; d_gene: -; v_gene: TRBV13; CDR3nt: TGTGCCAGCAGCCATAGCTCCTACAATGAGCAGTTCTTC; CDR3aa: CASSHSSYNEQFF
abundance: -; j_gene: TRBJ2-1; d_gene: -; v_gene: TRBV7-2; CDR3nt: TGTGCCAGCAGCTCCAGGGGTGGTTTGGGGCAGTTAGGTTACAATGAGCAGTTCTTC; CDR3aa: CASSSRGGLGQLGYNEQFF
abundance: once; j_gene: TRBJ2-7; d_gene: TRBD2; v_gene: TRBV5-4; CDR3nt: TGTGCCAGCAGCTCTAGCGGGTTCTACGAGCAGTACTTC; CDR3aa: CASSSSGFYEQYF
abundance: -; j_gene: TRBJ1-1; d_gene: -; v_gene: TRBV7-9; CDR3nt: TGTGCCAGCAGCCGACTTGGGACTGAAGCTTTCTTT; CDR3aa: CASSRLGTEAFF
abundance: once; j_gene: TRBJ1-1; d_gene: TRBD1; v_gene: TRBV6-6; CDR3nt: TGTGCCAGCAGTCAGGACAGGGTGGGTGAAGCTTTCTTT; CDR3aa: CASSQDRVGEAFF
abundance: once; j_gene: TRBJ1-2; d_gene: -; v_gene: TRBV5-1; CDR3nt: TGCGCCAGCAGCTTGACAGGACCCGGAGGGGACTATGGCTACACCTTC; CDR3aa: CASSLTGPGGDYGYTF
abundance: -; j_gene: TRBJ1-2; d_gene: -; v_gene: TRBV7-9; CDR3nt: TGTGCCAGCAGCTTACCGGGACTTAACTATGGCTACACCTTC; CDR3aa: CASSLPGLNYGYTF
abundance: -; j_gene: TRBJ2-2; d_gene: TRBD1; v_gene: TRBV7-3; CDR3nt: TGTGCCAGCAGCTTAAAGACAGGGGTCGGGGAGCTGTTTTTT; CDR3aa: CASSLKTGVGELFF
abundance: -; j_gene: TRBJ2-1; d_gene: -; v_gene: TRBV5-1; CDR3nt: TGCGCCAGCAGCTTGGTGGCGGGACTCAACGGGGAGCAGTTCTTC; CDR3aa: CASSLVAGLNGEQFF
abundance: -; j_gene: TRBJ2-6; d_gene: -; v_gene: TRBV6-6; CDR3nt: TGTGCCAGCAGTCGCGCAGGGGCCAACGTCCTGACTTTC; CDR3aa: CASSRAGANVLTF
abundance: -; j_gene: TRBJ1-5; d_gene: -; v_gene: TRBV10-3; CDR3nt: TGTGCCATCAGGGCAGGGTGGGGAAGCAATCAGCCCCAGCATTTT; CDR3aa: CAIRAGWGSNQPQHF
abundance: -; j_gene: TRBJ2-1; d_gene: TRBD2; v_gene: TRBV6-4; CDR3nt: TGTGCCAGCAGTGACGGGACTAGCGGGATTTACAATGAGCAGTTCTTC; CDR3aa: CASSDGTSGIYNEQFF
abundance: -; j_gene: TRBJ2-1; d_gene: -; v_gene: TRBV7-6; CDR3nt: TGTGCCAGCAGCTTAGAGATCGCGGGAAGGGGGGATGAGCAGTTCTTC; CDR3aa: CASSLEIAGRGDEQFF
abundance: few; j_gene: TRBJ1-2; d_gene: -; v_gene: TRBV20-1; CDR3nt: TGCAGTGCCGCAGTATGGGCGAGCTACACCTTC; CDR3aa: CSAAVWASYTF